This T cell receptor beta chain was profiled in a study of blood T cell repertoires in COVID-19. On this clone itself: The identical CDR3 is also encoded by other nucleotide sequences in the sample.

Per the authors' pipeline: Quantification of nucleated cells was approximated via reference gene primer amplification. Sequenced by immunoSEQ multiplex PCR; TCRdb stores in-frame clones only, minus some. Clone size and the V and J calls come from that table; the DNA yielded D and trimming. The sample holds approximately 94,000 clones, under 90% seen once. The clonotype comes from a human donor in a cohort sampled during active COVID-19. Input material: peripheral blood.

CDR3 sequence: CASSRTGNYGYTF. For the CDR3, the DNA is TGTGCCAGCAGCCGAACAGGGAACTATGGCTACACCTTC. The chain couples TRBV6-5 to TRBJ1-2; D possibly corresponds to TRBD1 (6 bases). CDR3 length equals 13 residues. The germline gives CDR1 MNHEY, CDR2 SVGAGI. Trimming took 6 bases from V and 2 from J, leaving 10 bases between them.